What follows is one T cell receptor (beta chain) and its context. Its specificity is unknown. The germline V and J ends were trimmed by 3 bases and 2 bases, with 7 bases remaining between them. Per germline, CDR1 SGDLS and CDR2 YYNGEE. This CDR3 is built from 13 residues. This sample was taken from a study of CD8+CD57+ T cells in acquired aplastic anemia. Study background: When averaged, DNA from sorted CD4+ and CD8+ cells came to 2.5 to 4 ug. Where healthy donors were concerned, CD4+ cells averaged about 11 million reads. The study, taken as a whole, reports: Statistical testing detected no significant gap in CD8+ Simpson's diversity between patients and controls. It was found that about 31 CD8+ CDR3 sequences were shared between patients and controls.

TCR beta VDJ and CDR3 were profiled, and genomic DNA was the template. TCRdb itself ran the reads through MiXCR, one entry per CDR3 protein. The sample lists 40,000 or so distinct CDR3 sequences, around 82% occurring once. The J gene is TRBJ2-3, the V gene TRBV9; D unclear. The source is a human donor in good health, serving as a control. Sample: sorted CD4+, CD8+, or CD8+CD57+ T cells (not recorded which) from PBMCs. The CDR3 region is CASSAGVTDTQYF. In DNA form, the CDR3 reads TGTGCCAGCAGCGCCGGAGTCACAGATACGCAGTATTTT.